Listed here are 19 T cell receptor beta chains from one sample, sequenced in a study of T cells in Graves' hyperthyroidism and ophthalmopathy. The CDR3 regions of TCR beta were amplified from RNA transcripts. HTBI primers drove first-round RT-PCR of the TCR CDR3. TCRdb re-called the multiplex PCR reads with MiXCR, one entry per CDR3 protein. Counted here are 400,000 to 550,000 distinct CDR3 sequences, approximately 25% occurring once; the ten biggest clones make up approximately 11%. The specimen sequenced was blood. The receptors were gathered from a woman aged 25-40 years with Graves' ophthalmopathy.

This clonotype was seen many times. This rearrangement joins TRBV12-3 or TRBV12-4 to TRBJ2-7; 7 nucleotides line up with TRBD2. Trimming cost V 6 bases and J 1 base; bases outside gene matches: 6. The CDR3 length is 14 residues. The CDR3 loop reads CASSPMGGSYEQYF. The CDR3 nucleotides are TGTGCCAGCAGCCCTATGGGGGGGTCCTACGAGCAGTACTTC.

This clonotype was counted many times. The chain links TRBV20-1 to TRBJ1-5, with 7 bases fitting TRBD1. V gave up 1 base and J gave up 4 bases; unmatched junction bases: 7. Germline assignment: CDR1 DFQATT and CDR2 SNEGSKA (reference sequence). The CDR3 runs 15 residues. CDR3 in DNA: TGCAGTGCTAGAGTTAGGGGGCGAGGAAATCAGCCCCAGCATTTT. The encoded protein is CSARVRGRGNQPQHF.

Ten or more counts support this clonotype. The rearrangement joins TRBV4-1 to TRBJ1-2; D gene ambiguous. The CDR3 totals 14 residues. Per the germline V gene, CDR1 is MGHRA and CDR2 is YSYEKL. Trimming removed 3 bases from V and 3 bases from J, with 11 bases in between. CDR3 coding DNA: TGCGCCAGCAGCCAGGGAGCTACTGACTATGGCTACACCTTC. Translating gives CASSQGATDYGYTF.

In its sample, this clonotype was seen many times. This chain links TRBV19 with TRBJ1-2; D is unresolved. The germline gives CDR1 LNHDA, CDR2 SQIVND (reference sequence). Trimming shortened V by 2 bases and J by 6 bases, and 7 bases separated the two germline ends. The CDR3 has 12 amino acids. This CDR3 is CASSIFQNGYTF. The CDR3 DNA reads as TGTGCCAGTAGTATATTTCAGAATGGCTACACCTTC.

This clonotype appeared many times. The chain uses TRBV12-3 or TRBV12-4 and TRBJ1-2, with D perhaps TRBD1 (5 bases). V lost 3 bases and J 6 bases, leaving 14 bases between the germline ends. This CDR3 is built from 14 residues. CDR3 sequence reads: CASSFQGMTNGYTF. The CDR3 DNA is TGTGCCAGCAGTTTTCAGGGTATGACAAATGGCTACACCTTC.

This clonotype was found a few times. The germline gene is not matched at one end of the junction; a read error may be the cause. V usage is TRBV12-3 or TRBV12-4 and J usage is TRBJ1-5; 7 nucleotides match TRBD1. This CDR3 contains 15 residues. The CDR3 here is CASSYRGVGNQPQHF. CDR3 sequence (DNA): TGTGCCAGCAGTTACAGGGGTGTAGGCAATCAGCCGCAGCATTTT.

This clonotype was recorded a few times. The chain combines TRBV4-1 with TRBJ1-1, with 9 nucleotides matching TRBD1. Germline assignment: CDR1 MGHRA and CDR2 YSYEKL. The trim removed 1 base at V and 4 bases at J, leaving 10 bases unmatched. The CDR3 contains 17 residues. The CDR3 is CASSQVRTGGAITEAFF. CDR3 DNA: TGCGCCAGCAGCCAAGTTCGAACAGGGGGCGCAATCACTGAAGCTTTCTTT.

This clonotype was observed at least ten times. The chain has TRBV19 and TRBJ1-2, with D perhaps TRBD1 (6 bases). The V gene's germline CDR1 is LNHDA and CDR2 SQIVND (reference sequence). Trimming removed 4 bases at V and 0 bases at J, with 12 bases between. CDR3 length: 15 amino acids. This CDR3 is CASSTPGHSNYGYTF. The CDR3 bases are TGTGCCAGTAGTACACCGGGACACTCTAACTATGGCTACACCTTC.

At least ten counts were recorded for this clonotype. The V gene is TRBV18, the J gene TRBJ1-2, with TRBD1 as a possible D gene (5 bases). The CDR3 contains 12 residues. Between the trimmed V and J ends, which lost 6 bases and 5 bases, there was a span of 10 bases. CDR1 and CDR2 (germline): KGHSH, LQKENI. CDR3 in amino acids: CASSTPGYGYTF. In nucleotides, the CDR3 is TGTGCCAGCTCGACGCCAGGGTATGGCTACACCTTC.

This clonotype came up a few times. V usage is TRBV12-3 or TRBV12-4 and J usage is TRBJ1-2; tentatively, D is TRBD1 (6 bases). Trimming took off 3 bases at V and 8 bases at J, with 25 bases between the two ends. The CDR3 is 17 residues long. The CDR3 coding sequence is TGTGCCAGCAGTTTTATCGGCACCAACCGGGACACCTCGGGCTACACCTTC. Encoded protein: CASSFIGTNRDTSGYTF.

The V gene is TRBV5-1, the J gene TRBJ1-4; 7 bases map to TRBD1. V dropped 4 bases and J dropped 8; count of bases not matched to a gene: 8. CDR3 length: 14 amino acids. Germline CDR1 and CDR2: SGHRS and YFSETQ. CDR3 in amino acids: CASSLDRAGEKLFF. The CDR3 DNA is TGCGCCAGCAGCCTTGACAGGGCGGGCGAAAAACTGTTTTTT.

The table lists this clonotype with many counts. The rearrangement joins TRBV27 to TRBJ2-7; TRBD1 matches 8 bases. The germline V gene encodes CDR1 MNHEY and CDR2 SMNVEV (reference sequence). The CDR3 has 14 residues. V lost 5 bases, J lost 1 base, and 4 bases stayed unmatched. The CDR3 DNA sequence: TGTGCCAGCAGTCCGAGACAGGGGTCCTACGAGCAGTACTTC. Translation: CASSPRQGSYEQYF.

At least ten counts were recorded for this clonotype. The CDR3 loop reads CASSYRKVNTEAFF. The CDR3 DNA is TGTGCCAGCAGTTATCGGAAGGTGAACACTGAAGCTTTCTTT. This chain connects TRBV6-2 or TRBV6-3 to TRBJ1-1, with no clear D. Trimming removed 3 bases at V and 0 bases at J, with 8 bases between. Germline CDR1 reads MNHEY; CDR2 reads SVGEGT. The CDR3 extends over 14 amino acids.

The J gene is TRBJ1-2, the V gene TRBV19; 10 nucleotides match TRBD1. After removal of 5 bases from V and 4 bases from J, the junction contained 7 bases not matched to a gene. The CDR3 has 15 residues. CDR1 is LNHDA, CDR2 SQIVND, per germline (reference sequence). The CDR3 loop reads CASSVRDRGTYGYTF. The CDR3 coding sequence is TGTGCCAGTAGTGTCCGGGACAGGGGCACCTATGGCTACACCTTC. Using reference TRBV19 and TRBJ1-2 for the parts outside the CDR3, the full variable domain is DGGITQSPKYLFRKEGQNVTLSCEQNLNHDAMYWYRQDPGQGLRLIYYSQIVNDFQKGDIAEGYSVSREKKESFPLTVTSAQKNPTAFYLCASSVRDRGTYGYTFGSGTRLTVV.

This clonotype showed up just a few times. The rearrangement links TRBV20-1 to TRBJ1-1; D not certain. This CDR3 is built from 13 residues. In germline, CDR1 is DFQATT, CDR2 SNEGSKA (reference sequence). V dropped 5 bases and J dropped 0 bases, with 10 bases sitting between them. CDR3 region: CSASYSLNTEAFF. CDR3 DNA: TGCAGTGCTTCCTACAGCTTGAACACTGAAGCTTTCTTT.

The sample holds many counts of this clonotype. This rearrangement joins TRBV11-1 to TRBJ2-7; D gene unclear. The CDR3 extends over 15 amino acids. V dropped 2 bases and J dropped 0 bases, with 11 bases sitting between them. CDR1 is SGHAT, CDR2 FQDESV, per germline (reference sequence). In DNA form, the CDR3 reads TGTGCCAGCAGCTTAAGTGGACCGGGCTCCTACGAGCAGTACTTC. Translation gives CASSLSGPGSYEQYF.

The chain has TRBV5-1 and TRBJ2-2; 8 bases align to TRBD2. The ends lost 2 bases at V and 1 base at J; junction bases unmatched: 4. CDR1 is SGHRS and CDR2 is YFSETQ in the germline V gene. The CDR3 extends over 16 amino acids. The CDR3 coding sequence is TGCGCCAGCAGCTTTTTAGCGGGATTGAACACCGGGGAGCTGTTTTTT. As protein: CASSFLAGLNTGELFF.

This clonotype was recorded many times. The rearrangement joins TRBV6-5 to TRBJ1-1, with 9 bases identical to TRBD1. J gave up 1 base and V 8 bases, and 11 bases lay outside the gene matches. The CDR3 is 16 residues long. Germline lookup yields CDR1 MNHEY and CDR2 SVGAGI. The CDR3 sequence is CASPRDREVKNTEAFF. CDR3 nucleotides: TGTGCCAGCCCCCGGGACAGGGAGGTGAAGAACACTGAAGCTTTCTTT.

This clonotype was counted between two and nine times. The chain links TRBV24-1 to TRBJ2-6; the D gene is possibly TRBD1 (5 bases). The V gene's germline CDR1 is KGHDR and CDR2 SFDVKD. The CDR3 length is 16 residues. V dropped 9 bases and J dropped 0 bases, with 14 bases sitting between them. DNA for the CDR3: TGTGCCACCTCTGGGGCCCCCTACTCTGGGGCCAACGTCCTGACTTTC. Its translation: CATSGAPYSGANVLTF.